Given below is one T cell receptor beta chain in context. A junction end diverges from the germline sequence, so it may reflect a read error. Sequencing used immunoSEQ multiplex PCR; TCRdb keeps in-frame clones, though not all of them. The repertoire holds 84,000 or so clones, with 70% to 90% as singletons. CDR3 length equals 13 residues. Germline V gene data show CDR1 as LNHNV and CDR2 as YYDKDF (reference sequence). This record belongs to a study of OX40 agonist ivuxolimab in advanced cancers. Material: CD4+ or CD8+ T cells sorted from blood, obtained in a trial of the OX40 agonist ivuxolimab. The sequence was collected from an adult with an advanced solid tumor such as melanoma, head and neck, liver or kidney cancer. The chain joins TRBV15 to TRBJ2-5; no clear D gene. The CDR3 loop is CTTSRDFRETQYF. The DNA for the CDR3 is TGTACCACCAGCAGAGATTTCCGGGAGACCCAGTACTTC. Based on the CDR3 plus reference TRBV15 and TRBJ2-5, the full variable domain is DAMVIQNPRYQVTQFGKPVTLSCSQTLNHNVMYWYQQKSSQAPKLLFHYYDKDFNNEADTPDNFQSRRPNTSFCFLDIRSPGLGDTAMYLCTTSRDFRETQYFGPGTRLLVL.